Given below is one T cell receptor (beta chain) in context. The naive CD8 population came from CD45RO-negative cells selected for CCR7, without terminally differentiated effector memory CD45RA+ cells. Trimming left V 6 bases short and J 2 bases short, with 15 bases between. The CDR3 consists of 14 residues. The data were obtained in a study of shared clonotypes between healthy human individuals. Here immunoSEQ multiplex PCR was the method, and the copy in TCRdb shows in-frame clones only, minus some. Among approximately 810,000 clones listed, 80% to 95% were seen once. This clonotype was obtained from a man younger than 40 in good health. The chain recombines TRBV5-3 with TRBJ2-7; D not resolved. TRBV5-3 carries the ORF label, with uncertain function. Sequenced: naive CD8+ T cells sorted from blood. The DNA of the CDR3 is TGTGCCAGAAAACCACTACATCGCGCCTACGAGCAGTACTTC. Translated: CARKPLHRAYEQYF.